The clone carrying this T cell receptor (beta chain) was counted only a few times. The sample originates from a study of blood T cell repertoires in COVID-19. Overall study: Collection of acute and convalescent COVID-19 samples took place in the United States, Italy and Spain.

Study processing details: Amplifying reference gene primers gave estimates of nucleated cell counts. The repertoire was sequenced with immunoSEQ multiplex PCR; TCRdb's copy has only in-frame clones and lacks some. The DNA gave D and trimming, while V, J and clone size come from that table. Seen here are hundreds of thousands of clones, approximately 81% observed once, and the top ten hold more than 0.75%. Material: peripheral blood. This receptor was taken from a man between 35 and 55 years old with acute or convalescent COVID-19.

CDR3 DNA: TGTGCCAGCTCCCTACAGGGGGCCACTAATGAAAAACTGTTTTTT. Translated, it gives CASSLQGATNEKLFF. The J gene is TRBJ1-4, the V gene TRBV7-2, with 9 bases fitting TRBD1. Trimming at V came to 8 bases and at J to 2 bases, leaving 6 bases not matched to a gene. The germline V gene encodes CDR1 SGHTA and CDR2 FQGNSA. CDR3 size: 15 residues.